The clone carrying this T cell receptor beta chain was picked up many times. This specimen comes from a study of glioma-infiltrating T cells. Amplification of TCR alpha and beta CDR3 regions from RNA used iRepertoire nested multiplex PCR. TCRdb re-derived calls from the multiplex PCR reads in MiXCR, one entry per CDR3 protein. Of over 70,000 distinct CDR3 sequences listed, roughly 23% were seen once; the top ten hold 6.7%. The receptor's source is a human donor with low-grade glioma or glioblastoma, undergoing nonglioma brain surgery, or in good health (not recorded which). Sequenced sample: glioma tissue, nonneoplastic brain tissue, or PBMCs (not recorded which).

The CDR3 region is CATSRDANIQYF. The CDR3 region has the DNA TGTGCCACCAGCAGAGATGCCAACATTCAGTACTTC. This chain joins TRBV15 and TRBJ2-4; D is unclear. Between the trimmed V and J ends, which lost 0 bases and 7 bases, there was a span of 4 bases. This CDR3 has 12 residues. Germline V lookup: CDR1 LNHNV, CDR2 YYDKDF (reference sequence).